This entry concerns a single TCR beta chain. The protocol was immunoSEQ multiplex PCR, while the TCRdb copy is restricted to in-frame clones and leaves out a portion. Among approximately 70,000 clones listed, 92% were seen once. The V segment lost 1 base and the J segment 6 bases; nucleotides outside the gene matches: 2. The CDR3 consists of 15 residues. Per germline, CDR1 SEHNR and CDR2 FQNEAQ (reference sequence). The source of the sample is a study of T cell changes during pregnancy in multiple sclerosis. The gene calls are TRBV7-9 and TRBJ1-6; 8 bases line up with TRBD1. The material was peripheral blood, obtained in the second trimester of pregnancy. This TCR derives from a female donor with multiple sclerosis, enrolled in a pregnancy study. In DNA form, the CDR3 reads TGTGCCAGCAGCTTAGGGGGACAGGTTAATTCACCCCTCCACTTT. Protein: CASSLGGQVNSPLHF.